The clone carrying this T cell receptor (beta chain) was seen many times. The antigen remains undetermined. The TCR beta CDR3 regions underwent amplification from RNA transcripts. HTBI-primed first-round RT-PCR preceded second-round multiplex PCR. Each CDR3 protein gets one entry after TCRdb re-called the multiplex PCR reads with MiXCR. The sample has 650,000 to 900,000 distinct CDR3 sequences, approximately 40% seen once. This sample was included in a study of Graves' ophthalmopathy and Graves' hyperthyroidism. The overall study: Ahead of any treatment, peripheral blood was obtained at the initial diagnosis.

Notes on the study in general: Blood repertoires reportedly contained most expanded thyroid clonotypes above 0.001 frequency.

Trimming left V 2 bases short and J 7 bases short, with 10 bases between. Germline V lookup: CDR1 SGHRS, CDR2 YFSETQ. This CDR3 has 12 amino acids. V gene TRBV5-1 combines with J gene TRBJ2-7; a possible D gene is TRBD1 (6 bases). Sequenced sample: peripheral blood. The TCR was taken from an adult man with Graves' ophthalmopathy. The CDR3, as DNA: TGCGCCAGCAGCTTTACAGGGAGTGAGCAGTACTTC. Amino acids: CASSFTGSEQYF.